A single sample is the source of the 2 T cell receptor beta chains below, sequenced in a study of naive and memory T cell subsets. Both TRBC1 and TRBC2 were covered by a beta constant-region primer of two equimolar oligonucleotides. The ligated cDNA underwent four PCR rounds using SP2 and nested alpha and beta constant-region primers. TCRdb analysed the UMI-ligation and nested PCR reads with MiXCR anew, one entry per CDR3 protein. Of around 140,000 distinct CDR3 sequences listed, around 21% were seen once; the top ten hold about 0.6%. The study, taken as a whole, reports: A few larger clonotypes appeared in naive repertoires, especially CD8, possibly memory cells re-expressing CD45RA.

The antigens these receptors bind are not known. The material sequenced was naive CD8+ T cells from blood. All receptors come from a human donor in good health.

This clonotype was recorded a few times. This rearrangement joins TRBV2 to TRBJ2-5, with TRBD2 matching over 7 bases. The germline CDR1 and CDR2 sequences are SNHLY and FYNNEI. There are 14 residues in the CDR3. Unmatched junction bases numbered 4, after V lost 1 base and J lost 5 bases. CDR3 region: CASSEGGGAETQYF. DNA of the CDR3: TGTGCCAGCAGTGAAGGCGGGGGAGCGGAGACCCAGTACTTC.

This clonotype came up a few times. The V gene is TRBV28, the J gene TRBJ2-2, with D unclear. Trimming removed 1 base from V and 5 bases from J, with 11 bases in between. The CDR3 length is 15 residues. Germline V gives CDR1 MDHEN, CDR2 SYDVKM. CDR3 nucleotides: TGTGCCAGCAGTTTATATCGTTTGCCTACCGGGGAGCTGTTTTTT. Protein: CASSLYRLPTGELFF.